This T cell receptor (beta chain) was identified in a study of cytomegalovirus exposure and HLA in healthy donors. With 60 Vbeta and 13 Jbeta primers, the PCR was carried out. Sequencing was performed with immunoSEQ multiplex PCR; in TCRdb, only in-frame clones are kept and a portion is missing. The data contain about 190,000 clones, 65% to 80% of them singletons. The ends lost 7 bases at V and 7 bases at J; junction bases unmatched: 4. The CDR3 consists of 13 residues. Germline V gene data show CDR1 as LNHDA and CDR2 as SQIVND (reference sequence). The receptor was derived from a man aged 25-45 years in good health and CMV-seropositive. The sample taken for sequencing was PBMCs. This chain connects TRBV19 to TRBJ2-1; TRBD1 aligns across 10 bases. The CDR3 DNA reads TGTGCCAGTACCCGGGACAGGGGTAATGAGCAGTTCTTC. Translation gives CASTRDRGNEQFF. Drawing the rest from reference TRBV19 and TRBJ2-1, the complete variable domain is DGGITQSPKYLFRKEGQNVTLSCEQNLNHDAMYWYRQDPGQGLRLIYYSQIVNDFQKGDIAEGYSVSREKKESFPLTVTSAQKNPTAFYLCASTRDRGNEQFFGPGTRLTVL.